These 12 T cell receptor beta chains were sequenced from one sample in a study of Ad26.COV2.S vaccination and SARS-CoV-2 variants. Method: immunoSEQ multiplex PCR; TCRdb's copy keeps in-frame clones and lacks some. Among about 350,000 clones listed, around 89% were seen once. The treatment here: 19 received Ad26.COV2.S at low or high dose, single or two shots; about 5 received placebo; per-sample allocation not given. Day 63 after the first injection of vaccine or placebo was the sampling time. The sample in question was peripheral blood, obtained in a trial of Ad26.COV2.S vaccine versus placebo. The receptors derive from a person aged 18-65 years who received the Ad26.COV2.S COVID-19 vaccine or a placebo.

V and J are TRBV30 and TRBJ2-3; D is possibly TRBD1 (5 bases). V gave up 8 bases and J gave up 1 base, with 13 bases separating them. Germline V gene lookup returns CDR1 GTSNPN and CDR2 SVGIG (reference sequence). The CDR3 extends over 13 amino acids. The CDR3 loop reads CATQGLGTDTQYF. The CDR3 nucleotides read TGTGCCACCCAGGGTCTCGGCACAGATACGCAGTATTTT.

The genes are TRBV28 and TRBJ2-1; the match to TRBD2 covers 8 bases. Looked up from germline, CDR1 is MDHEN and CDR2 is SYDVKM. V gave up 4 bases and J gave up 4 bases; unmatched junction bases: 3. The CDR3 loop spans 14 amino acids. The DNA of the CDR3 is TGTGCCAGCAGTTCCCGGGAGGGATACAATGAGCAGTTCTTC. Protein product: CASSSREGYNEQFF.

V usage is TRBV5-6 and J usage is TRBJ2-5; tentative D call: TRBD1 (5 bases). The CDR3 consists of 13 residues. The V end was cut by 0 bases, the J end by 5 bases, with 8 bases between. Germline assignment: CDR1 SGHDT and CDR2 YYEEEE. CDR3 bases: TGTGCCAGCAGCTTGGAGCAGGGTGAGACCCAGTACTTC. As protein: CASSLEQGETQYF.

The chain employs TRBV13 and TRBJ1-1; D call uncertain. Trimming shortened V by 2 bases and J by 1 base, and 5 bases separated the two germline ends. The CDR3 is made up of 13 amino acids. In germline, CDR1 is PRHDT, CDR2 FYEKMQ (reference sequence). The CDR3 is CASSLRRNTEAFF. The CDR3 nucleotides read TGTGCCAGCAGCTTAAGGCGGAACACTGAAGCTTTCTTT.

The chain has TRBV5-4 and TRBJ1-1; the D gene is possibly TRBD1 (6 bases). Germline CDR1 is SGHNT and CDR2 is YYREEE (reference sequence). Trimming took off 0 bases at V and 5 bases at J, with 11 bases between the two ends. The CDR3 totals 14 residues. The CDR3 DNA sequence: TGTGCCAGCAGCTTGGACAGGGAGGCGACTGAAGCTTTCTTT. Its protein is CASSLDREATEAFF.

The V gene is TRBV5-1, the J gene TRBJ1-2; 10 bases line up with TRBD1. CDR1 is SGHRS and CDR2 is YFSETQ in the germline V gene. The CDR3 is 16 amino acids. Trimming removed 3 bases from V and 1 base from J; junction bases left unmatched: 6. The CDR3 region is CASSSGGTGVNYGYTF. The DNA for the CDR3 is TGCGCCAGCAGCTCTGGCGGGACAGGGGTTAACTATGGCTACACCTTC. Drawing the rest from reference TRBV5-1 and TRBJ1-2, the complete variable domain is KAGVTQTPRYLIKTRGQQVTLSCSPISGHRSVSWYQQTPGQGLQFLFEYFSETQRNKGNFPGRFSGRQFSNSRSEMNVSTLELGDSALYLCASSSGGTGVNYGYTFGSGTRLTVV.

This clone was recorded once. The chain recombines TRBV13 with TRBJ2-7, with TRBD2 matching 12 bases. This CDR3 is 15 amino acids long. CDR1 and CDR2 (germline): PRHDT, FYEKMQ (reference sequence). V dropped 5 bases and J dropped 1; count of bases not matched to a gene: 3. The CDR3 protein is CASSQTSGGSYEQYF. CDR3 bases: TGTGCCAGCAGCCAAACTAGCGGGGGGTCCTACGAGCAGTACTTC. Looking up the rest from reference TRBV13 and TRBJ2-7 gives the full variable domain: AAGVIQSPRHLIKEKRETATLKCYPIPRHDTVYWYQQGPGQDPQFLISFYEKMQSDKGSIPDRFSAQQFSDYHSELNMSSLELGDSALYFCASSQTSGGSYEQYFGPGTRLTVT.

J is TRBJ1-1 and V is TRBV6-5, with TRBD1 matching 9 bases. This CDR3 region has 15 residues. J gave up 2 bases and V 6 bases, and 7 bases lay outside the gene matches. Germline V CDR1 and CDR2: MNHEY, SVGAGI. CDR3 sequence: CASRPSGQGNTEAFF. The CDR3 DNA sequence: TGTGCCAGCAGACCCTCGGGACAGGGAAACACTGAAGCTTTCTTT.

V usage is TRBV30 and J usage is TRBJ2-7, with D hard to call. V shed 3 bases and J shed 0 bases, with 9 bases lying between them. The germline gives CDR1 GTSNPN, CDR2 SVGIG (reference sequence). The CDR3 contains 13 residues. For the CDR3, the DNA is TGTGCCTGGAGAGCTTCTAGCTCCTACGAGCAGTACTTC. Encoded protein: CAWRASSSYEQYF.

The chain joins TRBV7-8 to TRBJ2-7, with 12 nucleotides matching TRBD2. In germline, CDR1 is SGHVS, CDR2 FQNEAQ. The junction had 9 bases not matched to a gene; V was cut back by 0 bases and J by 0 bases. This CDR3 has 19 amino acids. The CDR3 here is CASSLAFRGLAGRSYEQYF. The CDR3 DNA sequence: TGTGCCAGCAGCTTAGCGTTTAGGGGACTAGCGGGCCGCTCCTACGAGCAGTACTTC.

This chain's CDR3 is CASSSRLAANTGELFF. In DNA, the CDR3 is TGTGCCAGCAGTTCTAGACTAGCGGCGAACACCGGGGAGCTGTTTTTT. The chain is built from TRBV6-5 and TRBJ2-2; 9 positions agree with TRBD2. CDR3 length equals 16 residues. The trim removed 4 bases at V and 0 bases at J, leaving 3 bases unmatched. Germline CDR1 MNHEY, CDR2 SVGAGI.

The V gene is TRBV2, the J gene TRBJ2-7; a possible D gene is TRBD1 (6 bases). Germline lookup yields CDR1 SNHLY and CDR2 FYNNEI. This CDR3 comprises 13 residues. Trimming removed 3 bases from V and 5 bases from J, with 11 bases in between. In nucleotides, the CDR3 is TGTGCCAGCAGTGACAGGGGTTGGGACGAGCAGTACTTC. Protein product: CASSDRGWDEQYF.